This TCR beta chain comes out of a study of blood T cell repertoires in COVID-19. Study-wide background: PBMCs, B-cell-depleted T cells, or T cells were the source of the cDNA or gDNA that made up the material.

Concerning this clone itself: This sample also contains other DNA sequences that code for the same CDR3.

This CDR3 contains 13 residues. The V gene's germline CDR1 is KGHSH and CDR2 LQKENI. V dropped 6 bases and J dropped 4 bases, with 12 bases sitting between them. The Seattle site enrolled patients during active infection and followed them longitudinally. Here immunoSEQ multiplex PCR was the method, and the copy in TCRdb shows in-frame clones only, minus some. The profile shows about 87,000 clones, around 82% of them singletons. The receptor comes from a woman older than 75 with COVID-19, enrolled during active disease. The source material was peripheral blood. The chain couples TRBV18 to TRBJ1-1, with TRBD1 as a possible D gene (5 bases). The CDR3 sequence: CASSGQGGTEAFF. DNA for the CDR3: TGTGCCAGCTCGGGGCAGGGCGGCACTGAAGCTTTCTTT.